This paragraph covers one TCR beta chain sequence. Germline loops: CDR1 SNHLY, CDR2 FYNNEI. This CDR3 has 14 amino acids. V trimming: 5 bases; J trimming: 1 base; junction bases outside the gene matches: 4. This specimen comes from a study of PD-L1 blockade in urothelial cancer. Study-level information: Blood was tested 3 weeks (second dose) and 6 weeks into treatment.

Here immunoSEQ multiplex PCR was the method, and the copy in TCRdb shows in-frame clones only, minus some. The sample yields some 46,000 clones, 80% seen once. The time point here: pretreatment peripheral blood. Locally advanced or metastatic urothelial carcinoma affected the patients. The material sequenced was PBMCs, taken around atezolizumab (anti-PD-L1) treatment. V is TRBV2 and J is TRBJ1-1, with TRBD1 matching over 7 bases. This TCR derives from a man aged 55-75 years with urothelial cancer. CDR3 nucleotides: TGTGCCAGCAGTCAACAGGGGAGGAACACTGAAGCTTTCTTT. Its translation: CASSQQGRNTEAFF.